One sample yielded the 25 T cell receptor beta chains listed below, sequenced in a study of shared clonotypes between healthy human individuals. Sequencing was performed with immunoSEQ multiplex PCR; in TCRdb, only in-frame clones are kept and a portion is missing. Of more than 150,000 clones listed, over 85% were seen once; the top ten hold around 0.067%. Sequenced sample: naive CD4+ T cells sorted from blood. The sample's subset: CD45RA+ positively selected. The source of these receptors is a woman in her twenties or thirties in good health.

The rearrangement uses TRBV5-1 and TRBJ1-1, with D hard to call. This CDR3 is 13 amino acids long. Germline CDR1 and CDR2: SGHRS and YFSETQ. V was cut by 3 bases and J by 1 base, with 7 bases left in between. CDR3 sequence reads: CASSSPANTEAFF. Here the CDR3 DNA reads TGCGCCAGCAGCTCACCAGCGAACACTGAAGCTTTCTTT.

The chain recombines TRBV5-1 with TRBJ2-5; no definite D call. Gene TRBJ2-7 matches the end of the DNA better, so the J call may be wrong. The length of the CDR3 is 12 residues. In germline, CDR1 is SGHRS, CDR2 YFSETQ. The CDR3 sequence: CASSLEPYEQYF. The CDR3 DNA sequence: TGCGCCAGCAGCTTGGAACCCTACGAGCAGTACTTC.

The chain has TRBV11-2 and TRBJ2-7; D gene ambiguous. V lost 5 bases and J 2 bases, leaving 16 bases between the germline ends. CDR1 SGHAT and CDR2 FQNNGV come from the germline V gene. The CDR3 sequence is 15 residues long. The CDR3 DNA follows: TGTGCCAGCAGCCTTACATTAATCCCGACCTACGAGCAGTACTTC. Translation: CASSLTLIPTYEQYF.

The chain couples TRBV28 to TRBJ2-1, with D perhaps matching TRBD1 or TRBD2 (5 bases each). Trimming stripped 7 bases from V and 6 bases from J, with 22 bases between. The V gene's germline CDR1 is MDHEN and CDR2 SYDVKM. The CDR3 runs to 16 residues. The CDR3 sequence: CASIPGSGLAGNEQFF. CDR3 in DNA: TGTGCCAGCATCCCCGGTTCGGGGCTTGCCGGCAATGAGCAGTTCTTC. The whole variable domain, filled in from reference TRBV28 and TRBJ2-1, reads DVKVTQSSRYLVKRTGEKVFLECVQDMDHENMFWYRQDPGLGLRLIYFSYDVKMKEKGDIPEGYSVSREKKERFSLILESASTNQTSMYLCASIPGSGLAGNEQFFGPGTRLTVL.

The genes are TRBV5-1 and TRBJ1-1; a weak D match, TRBD1 (5 bases). V lost 4 bases and J 1 base, leaving 14 bases between the germline ends. This CDR3 contains 15 residues. Looked up from germline, CDR1 is SGHRS and CDR2 is YFSETQ. The CDR3 DNA is TGCGCCAGCAGCCTACTCGACGGGGCGAACACTGAAGCTTTCTTT. Its translation: CASSLLDGANTEAFF. Full variable domain (missing parts from reference TRBV5-1 and TRBJ1-1): KAGVTQTPRYLIKTRGQQVTLSCSPISGHRSVSWYQQTPGQGLQFLFEYFSETQRNKGNFPGRFSGRQFSNSRSEMNVSTLELGDSALYLCASSLLDGANTEAFFGQGTRLTVV.

This chain uses TRBV28 with TRBJ2-7; D is undetermined. From germline, CDR1 is MDHEN and CDR2 SYDVKM. The V and J ends lost 2 bases and 5 bases respectively, with 10 bases between them. The CDR3 is 13 residues long. For the CDR3, the DNA is TGTGCCAGCAGTTTAAACTTTGCGGACGAGCAGTACTTC. Protein sequence: CASSLNFADEQYF.

This chain uses TRBV6-1 with TRBJ1-4, with D possibly being TRBD1 (5 bases). V was clipped by 6 bases and J by 1 base, with 9 bases between them. The CDR3 spans 14 residues. CDR1 and CDR2 from the germline V gene are MNHNS and SASEGT. The CDR3 spells CASSPTETNEKLFF. The CDR3 bases are TGTGCCAGCAGCCCGACAGAAACTAATGAAAAACTGTTTTTT.

The rearrangement joins TRBV27 to TRBJ1-1, with 7 nucleotides matching TRBD1. V dropped 6 bases and J dropped 1; count of bases not matched to a gene: 5. The CDR3 has 14 residues. Per germline, CDR1 MNHEY and CDR2 SMNVEV (reference sequence). The CDR3 DNA reads TGTGCCAGCAGCCCTGGACAGGAGAACACTGAAGCTTTCTTT. This gives the protein CASSPGQENTEAFF.

The chain carries TRBV30 and TRBJ1-2; 11 nucleotides align to TRBD1. Germline CDR1 and CDR2: GTSNPN and SVGIG (reference sequence). The junction had 8 bases not matched to a gene; V was cut back by 4 bases and J by 4 bases. The CDR3 totals 15 residues. The CDR3 sequence is CAWTNGGQGVYGYTF. The DNA of the CDR3 is TGTGCCTGGACCAACGGGGGACAGGGGGTCTATGGCTACACCTTC.

This clone has only one observation. J is TRBJ2-1 and V is TRBV4-1, with D unclear. This CDR3 has 14 amino acids. Looked up from germline, CDR1 is MGHRA and CDR2 is YSYEKL. V dropped 1 base and J dropped 8 bases, with 12 bases sitting between them. CDR3 sequence (DNA): TGCGCCAGCAGCCAAGTTCTTAATCCCGATGAGCAGTTCTTC. It translates to CASSQVLNPDEQFF.

Note on this clone: At the DNA level, this CDR3 is encoded by other sequences in the same sample as well. The chain employs TRBV19 and TRBJ1-5; TRBD1 agrees at 7 bases. The CDR3 runs to 14 residues. In germline, CDR1 is LNHDA, CDR2 SQIVND (reference sequence). After removal of 6 bases from V and 6 bases from J, the junction contained 8 bases not matched to a gene. The CDR3 sequence is CASSRQGVGQPQHF. The CDR3 DNA reads TGTGCCAGTAGCCGACAGGGTGTCGGTCAGCCCCAGCATTTT.

The chain employs TRBV6-6 and TRBJ2-3; 11 bases fit TRBD2. Germline loops: CDR1 MNHNY, CDR2 SVGAGI (reference sequence). After removal of 6 bases from V and 1 base from J, the junction contained 3 bases not matched to a gene. CDR3 length: 15 amino acids. CDR3 protein: CASSGTSGRTDTQYF. CDR3 nucleotide sequence: TGTGCCAGCAGCGGGACTAGCGGACGCACAGATACGCAGTATTTT.

The chain has TRBV18 and TRBJ1-1; no definite D call. V gave up 6 bases and J gave up 2 bases, with 10 bases separating them. The germline gives CDR1 KGHSH, CDR2 LQKENI. The CDR3 sequence is 13 residues long. The CDR3 nucleotides are TGTGCCAGCTCGCGAAACAGAAACACTGAAGCTTTCTTT. Protein sequence: CASSRNRNTEAFF.

The rearrangement uses TRBV28 and TRBJ1-3; 8 nucleotides agree with TRBD1. The V and J ends lost 8 bases and 7 bases, in that order; junction bases with no gene match: 13. CDR1 is MDHEN, CDR2 SYDVKM, per germline. The CDR3 spans 15 residues. The CDR3 protein is CASRNHGTGLNTIYF. The CDR3 nucleotides read TGTGCCAGCCGGAATCACGGGACAGGTCTTAACACCATATATTTT.

This clone was counted once. V usage is TRBV10-2 and J usage is TRBJ1-5; D is perhaps TRBD1 (6 bases). The V end was cut by 6 bases, the J end by 8 bases, with 23 bases between. Germline loops: CDR1 WSHSY, CDR2 SAAADI. The CDR3 runs to 16 residues. As DNA, the CDR3 is TGCGCCAGCAGGGAATCCCCACGGGGGCCCGATAAGCCCCAGCATTTT. This translates into CASRESPRGPDKPQHF.

The chain uses TRBV28 and TRBJ2-6; 9 positions agree with TRBD1. J was trimmed by 4 bases and V by 4 bases; bases with no gene match: 17. The V gene's germline CDR1 is MDHEN and CDR2 SYDVKM. The CDR3 extends over 20 amino acids. CDR3 in amino acids: CASSYTPSGQGYAGANVLTF. CDR3 nucleotides: TGTGCCAGCAGTTATACCCCCTCGGGACAGGGATACGCGGGGGCCAACGTCCTGACTTTC.

The V and J genes are TRBV5-1 and TRBJ2-2; 7 bases fit TRBD1. After removal of 0 bases from V and 6 bases from J, the junction contained 2 bases not matched to a gene. The length of the CDR3 is 14 residues. Germline CDR1 is SGHRS and CDR2 is YFSETQ. CDR3 DNA sequence: TGCGCCAGCAGCTTGGGCCAGGGGGCCGGGGAGCTGTTTTTT. Protein: CASSLGQGAGELFF. Drawing the rest from reference TRBV5-1 and TRBJ2-2, the complete variable domain is KAGVTQTPRYLIKTRGQQVTLSCSPISGHRSVSWYQQTPGQGLQFLFEYFSETQRNKGNFPGRFSGRQFSNSRSEMNVSTLELGDSALYLCASSLGQGAGELFFGEGSRLTVL.

For the CDR3, the DNA is TGCGCCAGCAGTCGAGCCGGACAGCCCTTCGAGCAGTACTTC. It translates to CASSRAGQPFEQYF. The chain has TRBV23-1 and TRBJ2-5, with D possibly being TRBD1 (6 bases). The end of the DNA is better explained by TRBJ2-7, so the J call may be wrong. TRBV23-1 is designated an ORF whose function remains uncertain. This CDR3 has 14 residues.

The chain combines TRBV14 with TRBJ1-2; no clear D. The CDR3 length is 15 residues. Trimming left V 6 bases short and J 0 bases short, with 14 bases between. Germline assignment: CDR1 SGHDN and CDR2 FVKESK. The CDR3: CASSRSAKANYGYTF. The CDR3, as DNA: TGTGCCAGCAGTCGCAGCGCGAAAGCTAACTATGGCTACACCTTC.

This clone occurred once. This sequence joins TRBV18 and TRBJ1-3, with 8 bases aligning to TRBD1. Trimming cost V 3 bases and J 5 bases; bases outside gene matches: 9. This CDR3 is built from 16 residues. Germline CDR1 is KGHSH and CDR2 is LQKENI. CDR3 DNA: TGTGCCAGCTCACCCCAGGACAGGGTGGTGCGAAACACCATATATTTT. Translation: CASSPQDRVVRNTIYF.

The rearrangement joins TRBV15 to TRBJ2-5; tentatively, D is TRBD2 (6 bases). Per germline, CDR1 LNHNV and CDR2 YYDKDF (reference sequence). Trimming removed 3 bases from V and 4 bases from J, with 15 bases in between. The CDR3 is 15 amino acids. The chain's CDR3 is CATSRQPGVVETQYF. The DNA for the CDR3 is TGTGCCACCAGCAGGCAGCCGGGAGTGGTAGAGACCCAGTACTTC. The entire variable domain, with the rest obtained from reference TRBV15 and TRBJ2-5, is as follows: DAMVIQNPRYQVTQFGKPVTLSCSQTLNHNVMYWYQQKSSQAPKLLFHYYDKDFNNEADTPDNFQSRRPNTSFCFLDIRSPGLGDTAMYLCATSRQPGVVETQYFGPGTRLLVL.

This clone was found once. This chain links TRBV6-5 with TRBJ2-7, with 9 bases that match TRBD2. Germline-derived CDR1 and CDR2 are MNHEY and SVGAGI. V shed 2 bases, J shed 2 bases, and the junction held 4 bases outside the gene matches. The CDR3 runs 15 residues. The CDR3 protein is CASSYKASGAYEQYF. The CDR3 bases are TGTGCCAGCAGTTACAAGGCTAGCGGGGCCTACGAGCAGTACTTC.

The rearrangement uses TRBV28 and TRBJ2-1, with TRBD1 matching over 9 bases. CDR1 and CDR2 (germline): MDHEN, SYDVKM. The CDR3 extends over 15 amino acids. V shed 4 bases, J shed 3 bases, and the junction held 4 bases outside the gene matches. The CDR3, as DNA: TGTGCCAGCAGTTCGGGACAGGGATTCTACAATGAGCAGTTCTTC. Its translation is CASSSGQGFYNEQFF.

The rearrangement joins TRBV19 to TRBJ2-7; a possible D gene is TRBD1 (6 bases). The CDR3 is made up of 16 amino acids. V was trimmed by 5 bases and J by 9 bases, leaving 26 bases between them. In germline, CDR1 is LNHDA, CDR2 SQIVND (reference sequence). In DNA form, the CDR3 reads TGTGCCAGTAGTGCGACTCGGGGACAACGGCCTTCGGTGCAGTACTTC. Encoded protein: CASSATRGQRPSVQYF.

This chain links TRBV28 with TRBJ2-7; D possibly uses TRBD1 or TRBD2 (5 bases each). The ends were cut back, 4 bases at V and 6 bases at J, with 13 bases in the middle. This CDR3 is 13 amino acids long. Germline lookup yields CDR1 MDHEN and CDR2 SYDVKM. CDR3 residues: CASSSGDRVEQYF. The CDR3 bases are TGTGCCAGCAGTTCCGGGGACCGGGTCGAGCAGTACTTC. Full variable domain (outside the CDR3, taken from reference TRBV28 and TRBJ2-7): DVKVTQSSRYLVKRTGEKVFLECVQDMDHENMFWYRQDPGLGLRLIYFSYDVKMKEKGDIPEGYSVSREKKERFSLILESASTNQTSMYLCASSSGDRVEQYFGPGTRLTVT.